Below are 17 T cell receptor beta chains sequenced from a single sample in a study of Ad26.COV2.S vaccination and SARS-CoV-2 variants. This sample's treatment: 15 to 20 received Ad26.COV2.S at low or high dose, single or two shots; about 5 received placebo; per-sample allocation not given. Vaccine and placebo recipients were sampled on day 63 after the first injection. Using immunoSEQ multiplex PCR, the repertoire was profiled, and TCRdb retains in-frame clones only, with some absent. In the table there are over 250,000 clones, 87% of which are singletons. Sequences were derived from peripheral blood, sampled in a trial of Ad26.COV2.S vaccine versus placebo. All receptors derive from a person between 18 and 60 years old who received the Ad26.COV2.S COVID-19 vaccine or a placebo.

The genes are TRBV10-1 and TRBJ2-3; 10 bases align to TRBD1. Trimming took 5 bases from V and 3 from J; bases not matched to a gene: 5. Per the germline V gene, CDR1 is WNHNN and CDR2 is SYGVQD (reference sequence). The CDR3 runs 15 residues. The CDR3 reads CASSHPGQGTDTQYF. Written as DNA, the CDR3 is TGCGCCAGCAGTCACCCGGGACAGGGGACAGATACGCAGTATTTT.

The chain carries TRBV24-1 and TRBJ2-4; 14 positions match TRBD2. The CDR3 extends over 19 amino acids. Germline loops: CDR1 KGHDR, CDR2 SFDVKD. V lost 5 bases, J lost 0 bases, and 8 bases stayed unmatched. The CDR3 bases are TGTGCCACCAGTGTAGGACTAGCGGGGGGTTTACTAGCCAAAAACATTCAGTACTTC. Its protein product is CATSVGLAGGLLAKNIQYF.

The J gene is TRBJ1-2, the V gene TRBV10-3; D unclear. V was pared by 7 bases and J by 8 bases, with 14 bases between. CDR1 and CDR2 (germline): ENHRY, SYGVKD. This CDR3 spans 12 amino acids. CDR3 protein: CAITGSVGGYTF. The DNA for the CDR3 is TGTGCCATCACCGGGTCCGTTGGCGGCTACACCTTC.

The chain couples TRBV7-9 to TRBJ2-1, with D possibly matching TRBD2 (6 bases). V was pared by 5 bases and J by 7 bases, with 18 bases between. The CDR3 is 15 residues long. The V gene's germline CDR1 is SEHNR and CDR2 FQNEAQ (reference sequence). The CDR3 loop reads CASSVSSQAGNEQFF. The CDR3 coding sequence is TGTGCCAGCAGCGTTAGCTCTCAGGCGGGGAATGAGCAGTTCTTC.

The rearrangement joins TRBV6-5 to TRBJ2-7, with 9 bases that match TRBD1. CDR3 length: 13 amino acids. J was trimmed by 4 bases and V by 7 bases; bases with no gene match: 5. The V gene's germline CDR1 is MNHEY and CDR2 SVGAGI. CDR3 coding DNA: TGTGCCAGCAAAACAGGGGGCGGGTACGAGCAGTACTTC. Amino acids: CASKTGGGYEQYF.

The genes are TRBV28 and TRBJ2-3; possibly TRBD1 for D (6 bases). CDR1 MDHEN and CDR2 SYDVKM come from the germline V gene. CDR3 length equals 13 residues. The V and J ends lost 3 bases and 7 bases respectively, with 11 bases between them. Here the CDR3 reads CASSLAGTYTQYF. The DNA for the CDR3 is TGTGCCAGCAGTTTGGCAGGGACATATACGCAGTATTTT.

This chain uses TRBV7-9 with TRBJ1-4; no clear D gene. The V gene lost 4 bases and the J gene lost 0 bases, with 9 bases spanning the gap. Germline V CDR1 and CDR2: SEHNR, FQNEAQ (reference sequence). The length of the CDR3 is 15 residues. The CDR3 DNA reads TGTGCCAGCAGCTACAATACGGCAACTAATGAAAAACTGTTTTTT. It encodes CASSYNTATNEKLFF.

This chain connects TRBV5-1 to TRBJ1-2; D is possibly TRBD1 (6 bases). The CDR3 totals 15 residues. V lost 4 bases and J 8 bases, leaving 21 bases between the germline ends. The germline V gene has CDR1 SGHRS and CDR2 YFSETQ. CDR3 sequence reads: CASSGGYGTKLGYTF. The CDR3 nucleotides read TGCGCCAGCAGCGGCGGCTACGGGACAAAATTAGGCTACACCTTC.

This clone was detected once. J is TRBJ2-7 and V is TRBV5-1, with D perhaps matching TRBD2 (6 bases). The length of the CDR3 is 12 residues. V lost 0 bases and J lost 7, with 8 bases in between. Looked up from germline, CDR1 is SGHRS and CDR2 is YFSETQ. The CDR3 DNA reads as TGCGCCAGCAGCTTGGGACGGGGGGAGCAGTACTTC. It is translated as CASSLGRGEQYF.

V is TRBV6-5 and J is TRBJ2-2; 8 positions agree with TRBD1. This CDR3 spans 15 amino acids. J gave up 3 bases and V 5 bases, and 5 bases lay outside the gene matches. Germline CDR1 and CDR2: MNHEY and SVGAGI. DNA for the CDR3: TGTGCCAGCAGTACCGGACAGGGAGACACCGGGGAGCTGTTTTTT. It is translated as CASSTGQGDTGELFF.

This chain uses TRBV21-1 with TRBJ1-4. TRBV21-1 is an annotated pseudogene. This CDR3 comprises 13 residues. The DNA of the CDR3 is TGTGCCACCCCGATAGGAGGGCCGGAAAAACTGTTTTTT. Residues: CATPIGGPEKLFF.

CDR3 bases: TGTGCCAGCAGCTTGGCGCGGATATCGACAGGAGATAACGATGAGCAGTTCTTC. Translating it yields CASSLARISTGDNDEQFF. The rearrangement joins TRBV5-4 to TRBJ2-1; D may be TRBD1 (6 bases). V lost 0 bases, J lost 8 bases, and 24 bases lay in between. Germline-derived CDR1 and CDR2 are SGHNT and YYREEE (reference sequence). The CDR3 sequence is 18 residues long.

V gene TRBV5-5 combines with J gene TRBJ2-3, with 7 bases fitting TRBD2. The germline V gene encodes CDR1 SGHKS and CDR2 YYEKEE (reference sequence). The trim removed 0 bases at V and 5 bases at J, leaving 3 bases unmatched. The CDR3 runs 14 residues. DNA for the CDR3: TGTGCCAGCAGCTTGGTACTAGCGTTAGATACGCAGTATTTT. As protein: CASSLVLALDTQYF.

This clone was picked up a small number of times. The gene calls are TRBV7-2 and TRBJ2-7; TRBD2 aligns across 8 bases. The CDR3 contains 15 residues. V lost 5 bases to trimming and J lost 2 bases; unmatched junction nucleotides: 8. Germline values: CDR1 SGHTA, CDR2 FQGNSA. The CDR3 bases are TGTGCCAGCAGCCCGCTCGCGGGAGGACCCTACGAGCAGTACTTC. As protein: CASSPLAGGPYEQYF.

V is TRBV6-5 and J is TRBJ2-7, with 7 bases that match TRBD2. Unmatched junction bases numbered 4, after V lost 9 bases and J lost 2 bases. Germline V gene sequence: CDR1 MNHEY, CDR2 SVGAGI. This CDR3 is built from 12 residues. CDR3 amino acids: CASRDYAYEQYF. The CDR3 nucleotides read TGTGCCAGTCGGGACTACGCCTACGAGCAGTACTTC.

The V gene is TRBV7-2, the J gene TRBJ1-5; 7 nucleotides align to TRBD1. The CDR3 consists of 15 residues. Trimming cost V 1 base and J 2 bases; bases outside gene matches: 2. The germline V gene has CDR1 SGHTA and CDR2 FQGNSA. CDR3 sequence (DNA): TGTGCCAGCAGCTTAGTAACAGGGGGCAATCAGCCCCAGCATTTT. This encodes CASSLVTGGNQPQHF. The complete variable domain, with remaining parts taken from reference TRBV7-2 and TRBJ1-5, reads GAGVSQSPSNKVTEKGKDVELRCDPISGHTALYWYRQSLGQGLEFLIYFQGNSAPDKSGLPSDRFSAERTGGSVSTLTIQRTQQEDSAVYLCASSLVTGGNQPQHFGDGTRLSIL.

V and J are TRBV6-5 and TRBJ1-5; 9 bases match TRBD1. Trimming cost V 6 bases and J 6 bases; bases outside gene matches: 6. The CDR3 runs to 14 residues. The V gene's germline CDR1 is MNHEY and CDR2 SVGAGI. CDR3 nucleotides: TGTGCCAGCAGATACAGGGGGCTCGGTCAGCCCCAGCATTTT. This translates into CASRYRGLGQPQHF.